This T cell receptor (beta chain) was recovered during a study of Graves' ophthalmopathy and Graves' hyperthyroidism. Study as a whole: No treatment had been given when peripheral blood was collected at initial diagnosis.

Germline V gene data show CDR1 as DFQATT and CDR2 as SNEGSKA (reference sequence). This CDR3 comprises 13 residues. Trimming removed 6 bases from V and 1 base from J; junction bases left unmatched: 5. Hyperthyroidism patients, all newly diagnosed, had under 2 months' duration and ages of 18 to 65. Among the exclusions were patients with other autoimmune diseases, uncontrolled infections, pregnancy or lactation. Study-level points and caveats: Blood samples also showed most expanded thyroid clonotypes exceeding 0.001 frequency.

Amplifying from RNA transcripts, the study obtained TCR beta CDR3 regions. Second-round multiplex PCR came after first-round RT-PCR with HTBI primers. TCRdb itself ran the multiplex PCR reads through MiXCR, one entry per CDR3 protein. The data show 400,000 to 450,000 distinct CDR3 sequences, 20% to 25% seen once. This clonotype was seen at least ten times. Its target is unknown. The sequencing sample was made of peripheral blood. The rearrangement uses TRBV20-1 and TRBJ2-7; 8 nucleotides match TRBD2. This TCR was sampled from a woman between 18 and 29 years old with stable Graves' hyperthyroidism. The chain's CDR3 is CSAVAGPSYEQYF. For the CDR3, the DNA is TGCAGTGCCGTAGCGGGACCTTCCTACGAGCAGTACTTC.